Each of the 19 T cell receptor beta chains below was sequenced from the same sample in a study of T-cell memory formation after mild COVID-19. Using its own MiXCR run on the 5' RACE reads, TCRdb lists one record per CDR3 protein. Seen here are around 110,000 distinct CDR3 sequences, over 10% observed once, and the top ten hold around 25%. The source material was PBMCs or a T cell subset sorted from them (not recorded which). Source of these receptors: an adult woman who had mild COVID-19 (a few samples of this study predate the infection). Cell type and time point are not known.

The rearrangement uses TRBV5-1 and TRBJ2-7, with D possibly matching TRBD1 (6 bases). V was trimmed by 0 bases and J by 3 bases, leaving 16 bases between them. The CDR3 loop spans 16 amino acids. Germline CDR1 SGHRS, CDR2 YFSETQ. The DNA of the CDR3 is TGCGCCAGCAGCTTGGAGGGGACATCGAGCTACTACGAGCAGTACTTC. It specifies CASSLEGTSSYYEQYF.

This clonotype was counted between two and nine times. The chain has TRBV7-9 and TRBJ2-1; D is unresolved. V was pared by 3 bases and J by 9 bases, with 6 bases between. The V gene's germline CDR1 is SEHNR and CDR2 FQNEAQ (reference sequence). This CDR3 has 11 residues. The DNA for the CDR3 is TGTGCCAGCAGCTTGTCCGGTGAGCAGTTCTTC. Its translation is CASSLSGEQFF.

This clonotype was seen a handful of times. J is TRBJ1-6 and V is TRBV4-3, with a weak D call TRBD1 (6 bases). The CDR3 sequence is 15 residues long. Trimming removed 11 bases at V and 4 bases at J, with 18 bases between. The germline gives CDR1 LGHNA, CDR2 YSLEER. The CDR3 loop reads CASRGGRGYNSPLHF. The CDR3 DNA reads as TGCGCCTCCCGGGGGGGGCGAGGGTATAATTCACCCCTCCACTTT.

The table lists this clonotype with a few counts. The gene calls are TRBV7-9 and TRBJ1-2; D is unclear. Looked up from germline, CDR1 is SEHNR and CDR2 is FQNEAQ (reference sequence). This CDR3 region has 16 residues. With 5 bases removed from V and 0 bases from J, the gap between germline ends came to 16 bases. The CDR3 reads CASSKTSISANYGYTF. CDR3 DNA: TGTGCCAGCAGCAAGACCTCCATCTCAGCTAACTATGGCTACACCTTC.

The J gene is TRBJ2-1, the V gene TRBV12-3 or TRBV12-4; 7 nucleotides agree with TRBD2. The CDR3 is made up of 16 amino acids. The V and J ends lost 4 bases and 4 bases, in that order; junction bases with no gene match: 10. CDR3 region: CASSSGNLAVYNEQFF. The CDR3 DNA is TGTGCCAGCAGTTCTGGTAATCTAGCGGTATACAATGAGCAGTTCTTC.

This rearrangement joins TRBV5-1 to TRBJ2-1, with D possibly matching TRBD1 (7 bases). The ends were cut back, 2 bases at V and 1 base at J, with 13 bases in the middle. From germline, CDR1 is SGHRS and CDR2 YFSETQ. The CDR3 contains 16 residues. In nucleotides, the CDR3 is TGCGCCAGCAGCTTTAGGCAGGGGGGTTCCTACAATGAGCAGTTCTTC. This encodes CASSFRQGGSYNEQFF.

A word on this clonotype: A junction end diverges from the germline sequence, so it may reflect a read error. CDR3 coding DNA: TGTGCCAGCAGCCACCGGGTCGGGGGCTCGAACACCGGGGATCTGTTTTTT. Its translation: CASSHRVGGSNTGDLFF. The gene calls are TRBV7-6 and TRBJ2-2, with D possibly called TRBD1 or TRBD2 (6 bases each). The CDR3 consists of 17 residues. Per germline, CDR1 SGHVS and CDR2 FNYEAQ.

This clonotype came up many times. The chain combines TRBV4-2 with TRBJ2-5; no clear D. The CDR3 is 15 amino acids. Trimming pared 0 bases from V and 2 bases from J, leaving 10 bases between. Germline V lookup: CDR1 LGHNA, CDR2 YNFKEQ. CDR3 in DNA: TGTGCCAGCAGCCAAGAACAGACCTATCAAGAGACCCAGTACTTC. Translating gives CASSQEQTYQETQYF.

The chain is built from TRBV7-2 and TRBJ1-4; no reliable D call. The CDR3 sequence is 16 residues long. Trimming left V 3 bases short and J 0 bases short, with 11 bases between. From germline, CDR1 is SGHTA and CDR2 FQGNSA. The CDR3 reads CASSLAAYATNEKLFF. DNA for the CDR3: TGTGCCAGCAGCTTGGCAGCTTACGCAACTAATGAAAAACTGTTTTTT.

This sequence joins TRBV25-1 and TRBJ2-6, with 7 positions matching TRBD1. J lost 0 bases, V lost 4 bases, and 6 bases had no gene match. The CDR3 is 17 residues long. Germline values: CDR1 MGHDK, CDR2 SYGVNS. The chain's CDR3 is CASSARDSISGANVLTF. As DNA, the CDR3 is TGTGCCAGCAGTGCCCGGGACAGTATCTCTGGGGCCAACGTCCTGACTTTC.

In this sample, this clonotype turned up a few times. The rearrangement links TRBV19 to TRBJ2-1; D uncertain. Germline CDR1 reads LNHDA; CDR2 reads SQIVND (reference sequence). V gave up 3 bases and J gave up 4 bases, with 4 bases separating them. The CDR3 extends over 12 amino acids. The CDR3 spells CASSIGYNEQFF. The CDR3 DNA reads TGTGCCAGTAGTATTGGTTACAATGAGCAGTTCTTC.

This clonotype was detected once. The chain employs TRBV12-3 or TRBV12-4 and TRBJ1-2, with D perhaps TRBD1 (6 bases). The CDR3 runs 17 residues. V gave up 3 bases and J gave up 2 bases, with 19 bases separating them. As DNA, the CDR3 is TGTGCCAGCAGTTTTAGAGACAGGCCAGTGGGGAACTATGGCTACACCTTC. As protein: CASSFRDRPVGNYGYTF.

The V call is TRBV15, the J call TRBJ2-7; TRBD1 is a possible D gene (6 bases). Germline V gene lookup returns CDR1 LNHNV and CDR2 YYDKDF (reference sequence). Trimming took 5 bases from V and 6 from J, leaving 17 bases between them. The CDR3 covers 14 residues. This chain's CDR3 is CATSWGPLGSEQYF. The CDR3 nucleotides read TGTGCCACCAGCTGGGGGCCCCTAGGATCCGAGCAGTACTTC.

This clonotype occurred many times. The chain links TRBV7-2 to TRBJ2-3; either TRBD1 or TRBD2 may supply D (5 bases each). Germline V lookup: CDR1 SGHTA, CDR2 FQGNSA. CDR3 length: 13 residues. The V end lost 4 bases, the J end lost 5 bases, and 10 bases lay between the germline ends. In nucleotides, the CDR3 is TGTGCCAGCAGCTCTCTGGGGGTAGATACGCAGTATTTT. Residues: CASSSLGVDTQYF.

The table lists this clonotype with a few counts. V usage is TRBV12-3 or TRBV12-4 and J usage is TRBJ2-7; D perhaps matches TRBD2 (6 bases). V was shortened by 7 bases and J by 0 bases, with 13 bases between the two germline ends. The CDR3 totals 14 residues. For the CDR3, the DNA is TGTGCCAGCACGTGGGACTCTCGCTCCTACGAGCAGTACTTC. Translated: CASTWDSRSYEQYF.

This clonotype was counted a few times. The rearrangement links TRBV7-2 to TRBJ1-1; D not resolved. The CDR3 runs 12 residues. Per the germline V gene, CDR1 is SGHTA and CDR2 is FQGNSA. V lost 3 bases to trimming and J lost 4 bases, with 6 bases between them. The DNA of the CDR3 is TGTGCCAGCAGCTTTACTACCACTGAAGCTTTCTTT. As protein: CASSFTTTEAFF.

V gene TRBV29-1 combines with J gene TRBJ2-5; D gene unclear. CDR1 SQVTM and CDR2 ANQGSEA come from the germline V gene. V lost 1 base and J 1 base, leaving 13 bases between the germline ends. The CDR3 extends over 15 amino acids. The CDR3 spells CSVEGYLDTQETQYF. The CDR3 DNA follows: TGCAGCGTTGAAGGTTATCTAGATACCCAAGAGACCCAGTACTTC.

This clonotype was counted many times. This sequence joins TRBV10-3 and TRBJ2-7, with 13 bases lining up with TRBD2. This CDR3 is 15 amino acids long. With 6 bases clipped from V and 3 bases from J, the junction kept 5 bases outside the gene matches. CDR1 is ENHRY and CDR2 is SYGVKD in the germline V gene. CDR3 in amino acids: CAISPGLAGDYEQYF. The CDR3 bases are TGTGCCATCAGCCCAGGACTAGCGGGAGACTACGAGCAGTACTTC.

The genes are TRBV7-9 and TRBJ1-2; D unresolved. Germline V gene data show CDR1 as SEHNR and CDR2 as FQNEAQ (reference sequence). The CDR3 runs 14 residues. V gave up 0 bases and J gave up 2 bases, with 7 bases separating them. The CDR3 region has the DNA TGTGCCAGCAGCTTAGCTACGATGAACTATGGCTACACCTTC. Its translation: CASSLATMNYGYTF.